The entry below gives a single T cell receptor (beta chain) sequence along with its context. What it binds is unknown. TCRdb reanalysed the 5' RACE reads using MiXCR and keeps one entry per CDR3 protein. The table lists roughly 500,000 distinct CDR3 sequences, 15% to 20% of them singletons, with over 11% in the top ten. This sample is drawn from a study of T cells after yellow fever vaccination. Study-wide context: Fractions of low cell number were prepared using SMART-Seq v4 Ultra Low Input.

The ends lost 3 bases at V and 4 bases at J; junction bases unmatched: 11. CDR3 length equals 18 residues. In germline, CDR1 is SGHRS, CDR2 YFSETQ. Study outcomes and limitations: Primary-vaccination clones mostly resurfaced post-booster (nearly 97% CD4, under 90% CD8).

Material: PBMCs, obtained 15 days after the yellow fever booster vaccination. This sequence joins TRBV5-1 and TRBJ2-2; 11 bases line up with TRBD2. The TCR comes from a man aged 30 to 45 who received the YFV17D yellow fever vaccine. In DNA form, the CDR3 reads TGCGCCAGCAGCTCCCCCGCCGGGCTAGCGGGAGGCACCGGGGAGCTGTTTTTT. Residues: CASSSPAGLAGGTGELFF.